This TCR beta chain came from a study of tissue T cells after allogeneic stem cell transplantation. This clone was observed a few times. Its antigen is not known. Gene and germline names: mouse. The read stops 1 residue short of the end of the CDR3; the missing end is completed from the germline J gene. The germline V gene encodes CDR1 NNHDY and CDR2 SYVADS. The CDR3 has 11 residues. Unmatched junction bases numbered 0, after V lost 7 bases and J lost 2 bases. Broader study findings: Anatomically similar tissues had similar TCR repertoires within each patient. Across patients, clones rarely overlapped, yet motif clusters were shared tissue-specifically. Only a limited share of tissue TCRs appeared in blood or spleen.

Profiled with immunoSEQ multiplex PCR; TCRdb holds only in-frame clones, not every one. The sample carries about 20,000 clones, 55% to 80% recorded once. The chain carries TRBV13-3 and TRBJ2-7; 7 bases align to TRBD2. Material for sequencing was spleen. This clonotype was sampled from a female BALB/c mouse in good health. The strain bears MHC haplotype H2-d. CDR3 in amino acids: CASWGAYEQYF. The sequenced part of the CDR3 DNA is TGTGCCAGCTGGGGGGCCTATGAACAGTAC.